This T cell receptor (beta chain) was identified in a study of regulatory T cells in long-lasting Graves disease. The study, taken as a whole, reports: Persistent Graves' patients possessed reduced TCR diversity relative to recently diagnosed ones.

HTBI primers from iRepertoire and Arm-PCR of CDR3 regions yielded the TCR beta libraries. MiXCR was run by TCRdb on the multiplex PCR reads, yielding one entry per CDR3 protein. The repertoire holds about 540,000 distinct CDR3 sequences, approximately 13% seen once, with 10% in the top ten. This clonotype was seen repeatedly, ten times or more. Its specificity is unknown. Documented time point: newly diagnosed GD, antithyroid drugs for less than 3 months. Extracted PBMC RNA gave rise to the TCR library. These data were also filed under a second study, of T cells in Graves' hyperthyroidism and ophthalmopathy.

This receptor was taken from a man aged 25-45 years with Graves disease. The starting material was peripheral blood mononuclear cells (PBMCs), obtained at new diagnosis, from a patient treated with antithyroid drugs.

Here the CDR3 DNA reads TGTGCCAGCAGCCAGGGGTGGAGCAATCAGCCCCAGCATTTT. It translates to CASSQGWSNQPQHF. The genes are TRBV2 and TRBJ1-5, with a weak D call TRBD1 (6 bases). The CDR3 consists of 14 residues. The V and J ends lost 6 bases and 1 base respectively, with 10 bases between them. Germline V gene sequence: CDR1 SNHLY, CDR2 FYNNEI.